These 13 T cell receptor beta chains were sequenced from one sample in a study of regulatory T cells in long-lasting Graves disease. Time point specified: persistent/refractory GD, antithyroid drugs over 5 years with positive TRAb. There was RNA extracted from PBMCs, and the TCR library was made from it. To make TCR beta libraries, researchers used iRepertoire HTBI primers and Arm-PCR of CDR3 regions. TCRdb re-analysed the multiplex PCR reads in MiXCR, keeping a single row per CDR3 protein. The data hold 300,000 to 500,000 distinct CDR3 sequences, with more than 20% observed a single time. The sequences come from peripheral blood mononuclear cells (PBMCs), collected when the disease was refractory, from a patient treated with antithyroid drugs. The receptors stem from a female donor with Graves disease.

In regard to this clonotype: An end of the junction differs from the germline gene, which may be a read error. The V call is TRBV6-1, the J call TRBJ1-1; D call uncertain. Germline lookup yields CDR1 MNHNS and CDR2 SASEGT. The CDR3 is 15 residues long. The CDR3 region has the DNA TGTGCCAGCAGAGGGAGCGGAACCATGAACACTGGAGCTTTCTTT. Its protein is CASRGSGTMNTGAFF.

This clonotype was counted ten times or more. The gene calls are TRBV7-9 and TRBJ2-5, with D perhaps matching TRBD2 (5 bases). The germline V gene has CDR1 SEHNR and CDR2 FQNEAQ (reference sequence). The CDR3 runs 15 residues. V was cut by 5 bases and J by 1 base, with 14 bases left in between. The CDR3 protein is CASSRELRVQETQYF. DNA for the CDR3: TGTGCCAGCAGCCGCGAGTTGAGGGTCCAAGAGACCCAGTACTTC. The full variable domain, rest sourced from reference TRBV7-9 and TRBJ2-5, is DTGVSQNPRHKITKRGQNVTFRCDPISEHNRLYWYRQTLGQGPEFLTYFQNEAQLEKSRLLSDRFSAERPKGSFSTLEIQRTEQGDSAMYLCASSRELRVQETQYFGPGTRLLVL.

V is TRBV20-1 and J is TRBJ2-4; unclear D gene. V was clipped by 3 bases and J by 0 bases, with 9 bases between them. This CDR3 spans 14 amino acids. Germline lookup yields CDR1 DFQATT and CDR2 SNEGSKA (reference sequence). DNA for the CDR3: TGCAGTGCTAGGACGGGCCAAGCCAAAAACATTCAGTACTTC. It encodes CSARTGQAKNIQYF.

The chain has TRBV28 and TRBJ2-1, with D hard to call. The CDR3 extends over 15 amino acids. CDR1 is MDHEN, CDR2 SYDVKM, per germline. The V end lost 7 bases, the J end lost 1 base, and 14 bases lay between the germline ends. Here the CDR3 reads CASTPQVGSYNEQFF. CDR3 DNA sequence: TGTGCCAGCACACCCCAAGTTGGATCCTACAATGAGCAGTTCTTC.

This clonotype was counted many times. The chain carries TRBV2 and TRBJ2-7; perhaps D is TRBD1 or TRBD2 (5 bases each). Trimming pared 3 bases from V and 3 bases from J, leaving 12 bases between. The CDR3 covers 14 residues. In germline, CDR1 is SNHLY, CDR2 FYNNEI. DNA for the CDR3: TGTGCCAGCAGTGATTCGGGGACCTACTACGAGCAGTACTTC. Translation: CASSDSGTYYEQYF. Full variable domain (outside the CDR3, taken from reference TRBV2 and TRBJ2-7): EPEVTQTPSHQVTQMGQEVILRCVPISNHLYFYWYRQILGQKVEFLVSFYNNEISEKSEIFDDQFSVERPDGSNFTLKIRSTKLEDSAMYFCASSDSGTYYEQYFGPGTRLTVT.

The chain carries TRBV20-1 and TRBJ1-3, with D hard to call. The CDR3 sequence is 15 residues long. Trimming stripped 6 bases from V and 0 bases from J, with 15 bases between. Per the germline V gene, CDR1 is DFQATT and CDR2 is SNEGSKA (reference sequence). The CDR3 region has the DNA TGCAGTGCCCGAGACTCGGATGACTCTGGAAACACCATATATTTT. Translating it yields CSARDSDDSGNTIYF.

This clonotype was counted only a few times. The chain uses TRBV7-2 and TRBJ2-2; D not certain. Trimming removed 7 bases from V and 7 bases from J, with 7 bases in between. Germline V CDR1 and CDR2: SGHTA, FQGNSA. This CDR3 has 11 amino acids. CDR3 loop: CASNLGGELFF. The DNA of the CDR3 is TGTGCCAGCAATTTGGGCGGGGAGCTGTTTTTT.

This clonotype appeared many times. V and J are TRBV6-1 and TRBJ2-2, with no clear D. V was cut by 7 bases and J by 4 bases, with 10 bases left in between. This CDR3 region has 13 residues. Germline V gene data show CDR1 as MNHNS and CDR2 as SASEGT. CDR3 protein: CASTQSITGELFF. The CDR3 bases are TGTGCCAGCACCCAGAGTATCACCGGGGAGCTGTTTTTT.

The J gene is TRBJ2-7, the V gene TRBV19, with D possibly matching TRBD2 (5 bases). CDR1 is LNHDA, CDR2 SQIVND, per germline (reference sequence). The CDR3 is made up of 15 amino acids. Trimming took off 4 bases at V and 1 base at J, with 14 bases between the two ends. CDR3 DNA: TGTGCCAGTAGTACAACCCGGGATATATCCTACGAGCAGTACTTC. Its translation is CASSTTRDISYEQYF.

This clonotype was seen more than once but under ten times. V gene TRBV30 combines with J gene TRBJ1-1, with unresolved D. The germline CDR1 and CDR2 sequences are GTSNPN and SVGIG (reference sequence). The CDR3 spans 13 residues. Trimming left V 2 bases short and J 0 bases short, with 7 bases between. The CDR3, as DNA: TGTGCCTGGAGTTCCGAAATGAACACTGAAGCTTTCTTT. Translated, it gives CAWSSEMNTEAFF. Filled out from reference TRBV30 and TRBJ1-1, the complete variable domain reads SQTIHQWPATLVQPVGSPLSLECTVEGTSNPNLYWYRQAAGRGLQLLFYSVGIGQISSEVPQNLSASRPQDRQFILSSKKLLLSDSGFYLCAWSSEMNTEAFFGQGTRLTVV.

V is TRBV7-2 and J is TRBJ2-3; D is uncertain. This CDR3 has 12 amino acids. Trimming took 3 bases from V and 4 from J, leaving 5 bases between them. Germline CDR1 and CDR2: SGHTA and FQGNSA. This CDR3 reads CASSFNADTQYF. CDR3 DNA sequence: TGTGCCAGCAGCTTCAATGCAGATACGCAGTATTTT.

This clonotype was recorded at least ten times. The V gene is TRBV28, the J gene TRBJ1-4; 9 bases fit TRBD1. From germline, CDR1 is MDHEN and CDR2 SYDVKM. J lost 5 bases, V lost 4 bases, and 8 bases had no gene match. This CDR3 has 16 residues. CDR3 nucleotide sequence: TGTGCCAGCAGTTCCTCCGGGACAGGGCCGAATGAAAAACTGTTTTTT. Protein: CASSSSGTGPNEKLFF.

This clonotype was seen repeatedly, ten times or more. V gene TRBV5-6 combines with J gene TRBJ1-2; 7 bases align to TRBD1. Unmatched junction bases numbered 10, after V lost 4 bases and J lost 4 bases. The CDR3 spans 15 residues. From germline, CDR1 is SGHDT and CDR2 YYEEEE. CDR3 loop: CASSLRDSGPYGYTF. For the CDR3, the DNA is TGTGCCAGCAGCCTCCGGGACAGCGGTCCCTATGGCTACACCTTC. Based on the CDR3 plus reference TRBV5-6 and TRBJ1-2, the full variable domain is DAGVTQSPTHLIKTRGQQVTLRCSPKSGHDTVSWYQQALGQGPQFIFQYYEEEERQRGNFPDRFSGHQFPNYSSELNVNALLLGDSALYLCASSLRDSGPYGYTFGSGTRLTVV.